These T cell receptor beta chains were read from a single sample in a study of T cells in narcolepsy. Repertoires were generated with immunoSEQ multiplex PCR, while TCRdb's copy carries only in-frame clones and drops some. There are around 26,000 clones in the sample; approximately 84% occur only once, and approximately 1.3% lies in the top ten. Material: CD45RA- memory CD4+ T cells from PBMCs. These receptors were taken from a human donor with narcolepsy. Both conserved end residues are part of each CDR3. Each record gives: clone size, J gene, D gene, V gene, CDR3 DNA, CDR3 protein. D genes are given only for firm matches. Not every row has a clone size; where given, it reads once, few, many or a size class.

.,TRBJ2-5,.,TRBV11-2,TGTGCCAGCGGGGCCTCGGAGACCCAGTACTTC,CASGASETQYF
once,TRBJ2-1,.,TRBV28,TGTGCCAGCAGCGTGACGAGGTCCTACAATGAGCAGTTCTTC,CASSVTRSYNEQFF
.,TRBJ2-4,.,TRBV18,TGTGCCAGCTCACAAGACCGGGTGAAAAACATTCAGTACTTC,CASSQDRVKNIQYF
.,TRBJ2-5,.,TRBV28,TGTGCCAGCAGTATACAAGAGACCCAGTACTTC,CASSIQETQYF
.,TRBJ2-7,.,TRBV5-4,TGTGCCAGCAGCTTTCAGGGAGCCTACGAGCAGTACTTC,CASSFQGAYEQYF
.,TRBJ2-1,TRBD2,TRBV5-4,TGTGCCAGCAGCCGGACCGGGACTAGCGGGAGGAATGAGCAGTTCTTC,CASSRTGTSGRNEQFF
.,TRBJ2-7,TRBD2,TRBV19,TGTGCCAGTAGTATTCGTCTAGCGGGAGAGCGCTCCTACGAGCAGTACTTC,CASSIRLAGERSYEQYF
.,TRBJ2-1,TRBD2,TRBV10-3,TGTGCCTCCGAAGCGGGGGGGACCGGCAATGAGCAGTTCTTC,CASEAGGTGNEQFF
.,TRBJ1-6,.,TRBV2,TGTGCCAGCTTCCGGGACCTTAATTCACCCCTCCACTTT,CASFRDLNSPLHF
.,TRBJ1-5,.,TRBV6-1,TGTGCCAGCAGTGAAGCGGGGGGCTCACCCCAGCATTTT,CASSEAGGSPQHF
few,TRBJ2-7,TRBD2,TRBV11-2,TGTGCCAGCAGCTTAGAAGTAGCGGGAGGGCCGCAGTACTTC,CASSLEVAGGPQYF
.,TRBJ2-1,TRBD2,TRBV4-2,TGTGCCAGCACCCTAGCGGGAGGGAATTCCTACAATGAGCAGTTCTTC,CASTLAGGNSYNEQFF
few,TRBJ1-3,TRBD1,TRBV19,TGTGCCAGTAGCCGGGACAGGGCTGGAAACACCATATATTTT,CASSRDRAGNTIYF
once,TRBJ2-1,.,TRBV28,TGTGCCAGCAGCATCCTCAGCAGGAAGGGGGGGCATGAGCAGTTCTTC,CASSILSRKGGHEQFF
.,TRBJ2-7,TRBD1,TRBV29-1,TGCAGCGTTGAAGAGAGGCAGGGGGCTCCTAATGAGCAGTACTTC,CSVEERQGAPNEQYF
.,TRBJ2-5,TRBD1,TRBV13,TGTGCCAGCAGCTACTCGCCGTTAGGACAGGGGAAAGAGACCCAGTACTTC,CASSYSPLGQGKETQYF
.,TRBJ1-1,.,TRBV2,TGTGCCAGCAGTGTACGGTTGAACACTGAAGCTTTCTTT,CASSVRLNTEAFF
.,TRBJ2-6,.,TRBV5-8,TGTGCCAGCAGCTTGGCTACGGACAACTCTGGGGCCAACGTCCTGACTTTC,CASSLATDNSGANVLTF